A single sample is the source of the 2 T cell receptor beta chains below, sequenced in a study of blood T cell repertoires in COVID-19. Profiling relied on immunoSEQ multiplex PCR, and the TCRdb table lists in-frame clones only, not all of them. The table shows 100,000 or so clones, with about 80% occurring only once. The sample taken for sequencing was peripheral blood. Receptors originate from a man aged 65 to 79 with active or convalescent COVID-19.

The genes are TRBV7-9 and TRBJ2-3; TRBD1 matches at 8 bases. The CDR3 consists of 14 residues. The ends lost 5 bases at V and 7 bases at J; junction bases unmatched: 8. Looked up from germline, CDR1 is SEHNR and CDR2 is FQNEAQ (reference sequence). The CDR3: CASSVQGVPNTQYF. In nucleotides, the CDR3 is TGTGCCAGCAGCGTACAGGGGGTCCCGAATACGCAGTATTTT.

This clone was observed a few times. For the CDR3, the DNA is TGCAGTGCTAGTATGGGGGCTACCATGAGGACTGAAGCTTTCTTT. As protein: CSASMGATMRTEAFF. The chain uses TRBV20-1 and TRBJ1-1; perhaps TRBD1 as D (6 bases). The CDR3 totals 15 residues. The germline CDR1 and CDR2 sequences are DFQATT and SNEGSKA (reference sequence). Trimming left V 3 bases short and J 5 bases short, with 19 bases between.